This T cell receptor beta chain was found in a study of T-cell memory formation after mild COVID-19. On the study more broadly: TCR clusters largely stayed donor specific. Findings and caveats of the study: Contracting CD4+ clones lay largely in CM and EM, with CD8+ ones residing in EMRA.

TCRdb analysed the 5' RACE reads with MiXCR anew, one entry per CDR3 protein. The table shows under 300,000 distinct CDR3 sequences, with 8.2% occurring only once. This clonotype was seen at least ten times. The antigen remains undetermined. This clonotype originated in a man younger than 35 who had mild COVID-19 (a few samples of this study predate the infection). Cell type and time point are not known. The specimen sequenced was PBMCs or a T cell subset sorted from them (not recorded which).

The CDR3 loop is CASSQGEGQGSSYEQYF. The CDR3 DNA reads as TGCGCCAGCAGCCAGGGGGAAGGACAGGGGAGCTCCTACGAGCAGTACTTC. This chain connects TRBV4-3 to TRBJ2-7, with TRBD1 matching over 9 bases. The CDR3 spans 17 residues. Unmatched junction bases numbered 9, after V lost 3 bases and J lost 0 bases. From germline, CDR1 is LGHNA and CDR2 YSLEER.